The entry below describes one T cell receptor beta chain. Its cognate antigen is unknown. This sample was included in a study of CD8 T cells in acute hepatitis C reinfection. General observations from the study: Bulk TCRbeta-only sequencing left public clonotype pairing undetermined.

CDR1 is SGHVS and CDR2 is FQNEAQ in the germline V gene. CDR3 length: 14 amino acids. The ends lost 1 base at V and 5 bases at J; junction bases unmatched: 5. Repertoires were generated with immunoSEQ multiplex PCR, while TCRdb's copy carries only in-frame clones and drops some. The profile shows fewer than 40,000 clones, around 85% of them singletons. Time point indicated: naive CD8 control sorted from an acute-time-point sample. The rearrangement links TRBV7-8 to TRBJ2-7, with TRBD1 matching over 7 bases. This TCR was recovered from a young woman who spontaneously cleared hepatitis C infection. The sequencing input was naive CD8+ T cells from PBMCs. The chain's CDR3 is CASSLGGGPNEQYF. In DNA, the CDR3 is TGTGCCAGCAGCTTAGGAGGGGGCCCCAACGAGCAGTACTTC.